These T cell receptor beta chains were read from a single sample in a study of early T cells in non-severe SARS-CoV-2 infection. A single record per CDR3 protein comes from TCRdb applying MiXCR to the 5' RACE reads. The sample has about 22,000 distinct CDR3 sequences, approximately 4.5% seen once; the top ten hold over 6.5%. Sequencing was carried out using whole blood. The receptor source for this set is an adult who was a healthcare worker with PCR-confirmed SARS-CoV-2 infection or an uninfected control (not recorded which). CDR3s include the opening cysteine and the closing phenylalanine or tryptophan. The D gene is left open where the match is weak. The size field is filled for only some rows; it gives once, few, many or a size class.

clone_size | d_call | j_call | v_call | cdr3_nt | cdr3_aa
many | . | TRBJ1-1 | TRBV27 | TGTGCCAGCAGCCAGGTTGCTTACTGGGGTGGGTTGAACACTGAAGCTTTCTTT | CASSQVAYWGGLNTEAFF
many | . | TRBJ1-2 | TRBV7-9 | TGTGCCAGCAGTCATTCCGAGGCCCACTATGGCTACACCTTC | CASSHSEAHYGYTF
many | . | TRBJ2-7 | TRBV11-1 | TGTGCCAGCAGCCTTTGGGGGGTCTCCTACGAGCAGTACTTC | CASSLWGVSYEQYF
few | TRBD1 | TRBJ1-4 | TRBV28 | TGTGCCAGCAGTTGGGGACAGAGGGGAAGTGAAAAACTGTTTTTT | CASSWGQRGSEKLFF
many | TRBD1 | TRBJ1-5 | TRBV6-2/TRBV6-3 | TGTGCCAGTTCCCAGGATACCGGACAGGCGAGCAATCAGCCCCAGCATTTT | CASSQDTGQASNQPQHF
many | TRBD1 | TRBJ2-7 | TRBV12-3/TRBV12-4 | TGTGCCAGCAGACAGACAGGGGATTCGTACGAGCAGTACTTC | CASRQTGDSYEQYF
many | . | TRBJ2-6 | TRBV4-3 | TGCGCCAGCAGCCAGGGGATTGGTTTTGGGGCCAACGTCCTGACTTTC | CASSQGIGFGANVLTF
many | . | TRBJ2-5 | TRBV13 | TGTGCCAGCAGCTCTAGGGCCCTGGGGGAGACCCAGTACTTC | CASSSRALGETQYF
many | . | TRBJ2-3 | TRBV9 | TGTGCCAGCAGCGTAGAAGCGGATACGCAGTATTTT | CASSVEADTQYF
. | . | TRBJ2-1 | TRBV13 | TGTGCCAGCAGCTTAGACAGGGACTACAATGAGCAGTTCTTC | CASSLDRDYNEQFF
many | TRBD1 | TRBJ2-6 | TRBV7-8 | TGTGCCAGCAGCCGACAGGGGTTCTCTGGGGCCAACGTCCTGACTTTC | CASSRQGFSGANVLTF
many | . | TRBJ2-7 | TRBV10-2 | TGCGCCAGCAGGGGAAGGGGACCCTCCTATTACGAGCAGTACTTC | CASRGRGPSYYEQYF
few | . | TRBJ1-2 | TRBV20-1 | TGCAGTGCTAGCCCGTTGGTCTATGGCTACACCTTC | CSASPLVYGYTF
few | . | TRBJ2-5 | TRBV5-6 | TGTGCCAGCAGCTTGGAGGGAGAGACCCAGTACTTC | CASSLEGETQYF
many | . | TRBJ2-3 | TRBV9 | TGTGCCAGCAGCGTAGGAAGTAGCACAGATACGCAGTATTTT | CASSVGSSTDTQYF
many | . | TRBJ1-1 | TRBV15 | TGTGCCACCAGCAGAGATGATCGGGGCTTGGGGACTGAAGCTTTCTTT | CATSRDDRGLGTEAFF
few | . | TRBJ2-2 | TRBV10-3 | TGTGCCTACTCCCGGGACATCCCCGGGGAGCTGTTTTTT | CAYSRDIPGELFF
. | . | TRBJ1-1 | TRBV2 | TGTGCCAGCACCCTGGTTTGGCTGATGAACACTGAAGCTTTCTTT | CASTLVWLMNTEAFF
. | . | TRBJ2-1 | TRBV6-5 | TGTGCCAGCTCCTACGGCGGGGGCGAATACAATGAGCAGTTCTTC | CASSYGGGEYNEQFF
many | . | TRBJ2-3 | TRBV29-1 | TGCAGCGTCGGCGGTGATACGCAGTATTTT | CSVGGDTQYF
few | . | TRBJ1-5 | TRBV28 | TGTGCCAGCAGTTTACGCGCCATCACTTTTCCCCATCAGCCCCAGCATTTT | CASSLRAITFPHQPQHF
many | . | TRBJ2-1 | TRBV27 | TGTGCCAGCAGTTCCCTCGACTATCAGGGCGGGAATGAGCAGTTCTTC | CASSSLDYQGGNEQFF
many | . | TRBJ1-1 | TRBV29-1 | TGCAGCGCTGGTGGGGGGAACACTGAAGCTTTCTTT | CSAGGGNTEAFF
many | TRBD1 | TRBJ2-3 | TRBV11-3 | TGTGCCAGCAGCCTAGACAGGGGATTCACAGATACGCAGTATTTT | CASSLDRGFTDTQYF
many | . | TRBJ1-6 | TRBV19 | TGTGCCAGTAGTATCCGGGAACATAATTCACCCCTCCACTTT | CASSIREHNSPLHF
many | . | TRBJ1-1 | TRBV7-2 | TGTGCCAGCAGTTACGCCAGGGCAAACACTGAAGCTTTCTTT | CASSYARANTEAFF
medium-sized | . | TRBJ2-1 | TRBV4-3 | TGCGCCAGCAGCCAAGATCCGAGCGGCCCCTACAATGAGCAGTTCTTC | CASSQDPSGPYNEQFF
many | . | TRBJ1-1 | TRBV6-2/TRBV6-3 | TGTGCCAGCAGGGTAGTCGAGATGAACACTGAAGCTTTCTTT | CASRVVEMNTEAFF
many | TRBD1 | TRBJ2-7 | TRBV4-1 | TGCGCCAGCAGCCAAGAGTTAACAGGGGGCTACAGCTACGAGCAGTACTTC | CASSQELTGGYSYEQYF
few | TRBD1 | TRBJ2-7 | TRBV7-2 | TGTGCCAGCAGCTCCGGGACAGGCGAGGTCGAGCAGTACTTC | CASSSGTGEVEQYF
many | . | TRBJ2-7 | TRBV7-9 | TGTGCCAGCAGCGCAATGCCAGCGGCCTCCTACGAGCAGTACTTC | CASSAMPAASYEQYF
. | . | TRBJ2-1 | TRBV12-3/TRBV12-4 | TGTGCCAGCAGTTTGGCCCCCTACAATGAGCAGTTCTTC | CASSLAPYNEQFF
few | . | TRBJ1-3 | TRBV4-3 | TGCGCCAGCAGCCAAGACGGACTCTCTGAAAACACCATATATTTT | CASSQDGLSENTIYF
many | . | TRBJ2-2 | TRBV28 | TGTGCCAGCAGTCCAAAATTACACGGGGAGCTGTTTTTT | CASSPKLHGELFF
medium-sized | TRBD2 | TRBJ2-1 | TRBV20-1 | TGCAGTGCTTATAGCGGGGCGGGGAATGAGCAGTTCTTC | CSAYSGAGNEQFF
many | TRBD1 | TRBJ2-1 | TRBV29-1 | TGCAGCGTTGATGCGAGACAGGGCTCCTACAATGAGCAGTTCTTC | CSVDARQGSYNEQFF
many | TRBD1 | TRBJ2-1 | TRBV29-1 | TGCAGCGTTGGCACAGGGGACATGTACAATGAGCAGTTCTTC | CSVGTGDMYNEQFF
many | . | TRBJ2-7 | TRBV4-3 | TGCGCCAGCAGCCAAGATCTCCATAGCTCCTACGAGCAGTACTTC | CASSQDLHSSYEQYF
many | TRBD1 | TRBJ2-3 | TRBV9 | TGTGCCAGCAGCGTAGCGGGGTTTATACAGGGGTCAGATACGCAGTATTTT | CASSVAGFIQGSDTQYF
many | TRBD2 | TRBJ2-3 | TRBV20-1 | TGCAGTGCAAACAAGGTGGTAGCGGGGGTAGCAGATACGCAGTATTTT | CSANKVVAGVADTQYF
. | . | TRBJ2-5 | TRBV7-8 | TGTGCCAGCAGCCCTGACAGACAAGAGACCCAGTACTTC | CASSPDRQETQYF
many | . | TRBJ2-1 | TRBV12-2 | TGTGCAAGTCGCTTAGAGGACATGCTAGCGGGGGGGTACAATGAGCAGTTCTTC | CASRLEDMLAGGYNEQFF
many | . | TRBJ1-1 | TRBV12-2 | TGTGCAAGTCACCGGGGCCTGTGGCCCGGACTGAACACTGAAGCTTTCTTT | CASHRGLWPGLNTEAFF
many | TRBD2 | TRBJ2-2 | TRBV19 | TGTGCCAGTAGTATGAGTCTAGCGGGGGCCACCGGGGAGCTGTTTTTT | CASSMSLAGATGELFF